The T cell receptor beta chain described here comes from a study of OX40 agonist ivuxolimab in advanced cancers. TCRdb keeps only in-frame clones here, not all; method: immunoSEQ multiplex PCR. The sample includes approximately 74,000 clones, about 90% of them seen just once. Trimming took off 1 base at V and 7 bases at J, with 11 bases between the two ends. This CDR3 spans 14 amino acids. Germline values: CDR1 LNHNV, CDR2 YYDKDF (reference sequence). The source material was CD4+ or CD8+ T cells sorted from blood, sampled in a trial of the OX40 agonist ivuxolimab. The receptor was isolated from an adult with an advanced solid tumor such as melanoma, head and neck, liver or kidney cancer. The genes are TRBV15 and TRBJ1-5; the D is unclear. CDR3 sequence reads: CATSRAPGEQPQHF. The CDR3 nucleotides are TGTGCCACCAGCAGAGCCCCTGGAGAGCAGCCCCAGCATTTT.